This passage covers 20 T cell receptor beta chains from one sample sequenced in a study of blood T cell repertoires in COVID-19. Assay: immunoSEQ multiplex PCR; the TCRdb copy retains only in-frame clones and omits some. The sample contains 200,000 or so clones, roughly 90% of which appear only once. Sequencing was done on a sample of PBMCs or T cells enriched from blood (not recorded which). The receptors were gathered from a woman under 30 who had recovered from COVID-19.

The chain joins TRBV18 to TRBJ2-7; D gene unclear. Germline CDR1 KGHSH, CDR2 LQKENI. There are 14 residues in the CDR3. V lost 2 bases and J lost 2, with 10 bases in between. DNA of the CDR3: TGTGCCAGCTCACCAAGTCACACGCCCTACGAGCAGTACTTC. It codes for CASSPSHTPYEQYF.

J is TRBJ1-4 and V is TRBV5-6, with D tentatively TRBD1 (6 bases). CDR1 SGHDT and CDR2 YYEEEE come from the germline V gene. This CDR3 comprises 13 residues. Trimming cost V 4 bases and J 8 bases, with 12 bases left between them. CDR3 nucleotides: TGTGCCAGCAGCCGTGGGGGCTGGGAAAAACTGTTTTTT. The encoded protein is CASSRGGWEKLFF.

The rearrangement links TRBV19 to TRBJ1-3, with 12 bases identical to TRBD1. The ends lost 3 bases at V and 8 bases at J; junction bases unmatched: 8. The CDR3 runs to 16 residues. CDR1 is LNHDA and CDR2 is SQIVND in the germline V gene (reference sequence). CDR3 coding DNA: TGTGCCAGTAGTATCCGGGACAGGGGGCGTACGGACACCATATATTTT. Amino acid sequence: CASSIRDRGRTDTIYF.

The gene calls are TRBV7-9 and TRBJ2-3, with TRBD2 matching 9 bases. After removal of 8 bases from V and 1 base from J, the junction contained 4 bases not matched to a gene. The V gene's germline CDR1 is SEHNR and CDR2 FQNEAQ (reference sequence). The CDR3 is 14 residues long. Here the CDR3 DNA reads TGTGCCAGCGGACCTAGCGGGGGCACAGATACGCAGTATTTT. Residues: CASGPSGGTDTQYF.

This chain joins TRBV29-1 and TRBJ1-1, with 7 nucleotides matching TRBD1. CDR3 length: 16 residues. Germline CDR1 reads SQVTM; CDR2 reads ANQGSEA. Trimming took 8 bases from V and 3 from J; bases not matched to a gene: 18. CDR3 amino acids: CSSPGTEANFYTEAFF. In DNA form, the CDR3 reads TGCAGCTCCCCCGGGACAGAAGCCAATTTTTACACTGAAGCTTTCTTT.

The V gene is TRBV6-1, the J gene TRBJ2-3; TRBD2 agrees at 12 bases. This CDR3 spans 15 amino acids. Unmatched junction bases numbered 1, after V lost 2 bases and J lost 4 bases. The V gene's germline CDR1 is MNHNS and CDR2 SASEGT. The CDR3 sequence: CASSELAGGPDTQYF. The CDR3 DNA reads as TGTGCCAGCAGTGAACTAGCGGGGGGGCCAGATACGCAGTATTTT.

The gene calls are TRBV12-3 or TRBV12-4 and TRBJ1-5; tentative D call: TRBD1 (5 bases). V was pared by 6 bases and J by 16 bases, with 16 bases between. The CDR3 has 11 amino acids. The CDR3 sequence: CASSLGLLVHF. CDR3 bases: TGTGCCAGCAGCCTGGGACTTCTAGTTCATTTT.

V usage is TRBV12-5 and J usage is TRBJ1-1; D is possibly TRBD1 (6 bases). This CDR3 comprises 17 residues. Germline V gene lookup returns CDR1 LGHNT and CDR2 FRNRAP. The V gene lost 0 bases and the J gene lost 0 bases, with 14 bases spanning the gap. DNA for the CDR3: TGTGCTAGTGGTTTGGTATATTGGGGGGGGCTGAACACTGAAGCTTTCTTT. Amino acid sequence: CASGLVYWGGLNTEAFF.

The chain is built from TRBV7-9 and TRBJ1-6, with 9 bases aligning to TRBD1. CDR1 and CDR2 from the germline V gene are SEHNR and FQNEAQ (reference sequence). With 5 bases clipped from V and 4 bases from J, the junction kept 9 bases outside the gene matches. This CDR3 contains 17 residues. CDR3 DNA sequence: TGTGCCAGCAGCCTAGACCCACAGGGGGCATATAATTCACCCCTCCACTTT. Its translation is CASSLDPQGAYNSPLHF.

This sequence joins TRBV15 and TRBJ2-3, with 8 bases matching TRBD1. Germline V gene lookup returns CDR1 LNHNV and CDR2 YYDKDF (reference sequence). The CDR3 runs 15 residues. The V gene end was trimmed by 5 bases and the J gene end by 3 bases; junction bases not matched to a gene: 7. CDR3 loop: CATSERTGWTDTQYF. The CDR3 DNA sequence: TGTGCCACCAGCGAAAGGACAGGGTGGACAGATACGCAGTATTTT.

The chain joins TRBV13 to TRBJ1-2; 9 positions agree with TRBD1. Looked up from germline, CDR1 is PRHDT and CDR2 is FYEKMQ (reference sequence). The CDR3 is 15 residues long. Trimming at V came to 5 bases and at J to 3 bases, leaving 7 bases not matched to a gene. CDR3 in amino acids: CASSPGTGRYYGYTF. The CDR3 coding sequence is TGTGCCAGCAGCCCCGGGACAGGGCGCTACTATGGCTACACCTTC.

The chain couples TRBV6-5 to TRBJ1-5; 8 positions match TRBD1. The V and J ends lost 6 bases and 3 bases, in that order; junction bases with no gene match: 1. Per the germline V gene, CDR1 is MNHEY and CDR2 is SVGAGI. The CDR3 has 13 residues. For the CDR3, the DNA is TGTGCCAGCAGGACAGGGGCCAATCAGCCCCAGCATTTT. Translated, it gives CASRTGANQPQHF.

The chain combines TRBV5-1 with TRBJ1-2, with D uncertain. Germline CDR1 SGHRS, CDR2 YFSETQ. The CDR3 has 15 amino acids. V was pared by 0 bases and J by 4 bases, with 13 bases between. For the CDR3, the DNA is TGCGCCAGCAGCTTGGGTATGACTTCCCCCTATGGCTACACCTTC. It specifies CASSLGMTSPYGYTF.

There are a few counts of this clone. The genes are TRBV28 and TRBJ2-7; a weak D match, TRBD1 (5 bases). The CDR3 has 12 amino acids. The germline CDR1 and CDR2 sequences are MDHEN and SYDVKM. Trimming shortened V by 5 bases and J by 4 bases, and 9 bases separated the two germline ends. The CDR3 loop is CASSPGQYEQYF. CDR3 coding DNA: TGTGCCAGCAGTCCCGGACAATACGAGCAGTACTTC.

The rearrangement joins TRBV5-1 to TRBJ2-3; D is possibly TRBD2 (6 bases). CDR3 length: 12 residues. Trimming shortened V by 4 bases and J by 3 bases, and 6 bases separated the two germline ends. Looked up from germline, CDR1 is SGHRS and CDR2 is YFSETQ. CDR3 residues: CASSAGTDTQYF. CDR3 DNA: TGCGCCAGCAGCGCGGGGACAGATACGCAGTATTTT. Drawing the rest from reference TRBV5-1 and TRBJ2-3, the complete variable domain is KAGVTQTPRYLIKTRGQQVTLSCSPISGHRSVSWYQQTPGQGLQFLFEYFSETQRNKGNFPGRFSGRQFSNSRSEMNVSTLELGDSALYLCASSAGTDTQYFGPGTRLTVL.

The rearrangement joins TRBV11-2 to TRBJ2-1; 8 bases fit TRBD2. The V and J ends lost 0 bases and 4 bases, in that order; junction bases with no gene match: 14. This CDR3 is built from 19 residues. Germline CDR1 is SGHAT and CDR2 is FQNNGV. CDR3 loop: CASSLDRWGGGGRYNEQFF. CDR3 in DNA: TGTGCCAGCAGCTTAGATAGATGGGGTGGCGGGGGGCGTTACAATGAGCAGTTCTTC.

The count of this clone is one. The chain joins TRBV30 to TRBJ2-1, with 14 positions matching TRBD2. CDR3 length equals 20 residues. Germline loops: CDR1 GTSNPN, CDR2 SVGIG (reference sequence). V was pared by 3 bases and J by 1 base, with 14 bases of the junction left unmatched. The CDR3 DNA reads TGTGCCTGGAGCCACGTGGGACTAGCGGGGGAGCTGGGGTCCTACAATGAGCAGTTCTTC. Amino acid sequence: CAWSHVGLAGELGSYNEQFF.

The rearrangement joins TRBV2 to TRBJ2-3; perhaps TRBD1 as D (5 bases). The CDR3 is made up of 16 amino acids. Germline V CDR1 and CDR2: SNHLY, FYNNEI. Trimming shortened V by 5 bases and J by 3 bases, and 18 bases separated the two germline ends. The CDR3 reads CASSQRGVKGTDTQYF. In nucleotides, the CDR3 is TGTGCCAGCAGTCAAAGGGGCGTGAAAGGGACAGATACGCAGTATTTT.

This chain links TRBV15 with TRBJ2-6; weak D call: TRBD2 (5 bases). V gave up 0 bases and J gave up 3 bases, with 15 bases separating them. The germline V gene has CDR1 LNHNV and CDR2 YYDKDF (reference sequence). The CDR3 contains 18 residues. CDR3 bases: TGTGCCACCAGCAGAGATTTGGTCGGGGTAGGTGGGGCCAACGTCCTGACTTTC. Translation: CATSRDLVGVGGANVLTF.

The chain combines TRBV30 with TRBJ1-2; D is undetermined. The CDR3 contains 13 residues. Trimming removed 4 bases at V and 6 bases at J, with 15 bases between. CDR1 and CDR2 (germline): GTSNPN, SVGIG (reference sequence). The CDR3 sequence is CAWNIGGPHGYTF. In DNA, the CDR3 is TGTGCCTGGAACATAGGAGGGCCCCATGGCTACACCTTC.